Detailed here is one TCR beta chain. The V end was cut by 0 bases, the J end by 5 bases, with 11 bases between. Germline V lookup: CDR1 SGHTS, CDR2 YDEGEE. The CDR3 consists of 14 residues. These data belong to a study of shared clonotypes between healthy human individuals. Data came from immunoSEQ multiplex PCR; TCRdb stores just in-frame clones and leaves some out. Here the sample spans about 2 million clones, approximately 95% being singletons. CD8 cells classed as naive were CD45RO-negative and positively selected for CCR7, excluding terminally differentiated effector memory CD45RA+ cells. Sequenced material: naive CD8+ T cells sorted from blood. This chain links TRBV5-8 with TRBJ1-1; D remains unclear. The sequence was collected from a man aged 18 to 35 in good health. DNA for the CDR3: TGTGCCAGCAGCTTGGGTTTCGGGAGAACTGAAGCTTTCTTT. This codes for CASSLGFGRTEAFF.